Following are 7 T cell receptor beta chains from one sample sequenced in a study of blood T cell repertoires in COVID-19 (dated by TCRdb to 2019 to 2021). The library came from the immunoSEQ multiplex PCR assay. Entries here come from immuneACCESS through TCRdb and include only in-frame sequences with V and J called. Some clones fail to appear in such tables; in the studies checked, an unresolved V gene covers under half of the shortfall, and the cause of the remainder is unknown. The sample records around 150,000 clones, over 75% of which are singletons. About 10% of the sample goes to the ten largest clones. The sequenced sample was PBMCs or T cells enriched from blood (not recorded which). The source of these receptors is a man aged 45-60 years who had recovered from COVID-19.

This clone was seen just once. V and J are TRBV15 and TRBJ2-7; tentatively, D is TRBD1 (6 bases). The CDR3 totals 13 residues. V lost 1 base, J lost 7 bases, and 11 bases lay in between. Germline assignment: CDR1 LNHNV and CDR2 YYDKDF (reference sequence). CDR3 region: CATSRVAGDEQYF. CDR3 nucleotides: TGTGCCACCAGCAGAGTAGCAGGGGATGAGCAGTACTTC.

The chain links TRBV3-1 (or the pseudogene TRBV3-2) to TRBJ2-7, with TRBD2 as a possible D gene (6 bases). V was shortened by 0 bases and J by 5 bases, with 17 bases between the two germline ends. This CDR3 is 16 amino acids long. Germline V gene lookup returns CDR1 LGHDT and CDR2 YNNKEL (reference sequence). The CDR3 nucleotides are TGTGCCAGCAGCCAAGATACTTCTGGAGGGTCTAACGAGCAGTACTTC. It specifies CASSQDTSGGSNEQYF.

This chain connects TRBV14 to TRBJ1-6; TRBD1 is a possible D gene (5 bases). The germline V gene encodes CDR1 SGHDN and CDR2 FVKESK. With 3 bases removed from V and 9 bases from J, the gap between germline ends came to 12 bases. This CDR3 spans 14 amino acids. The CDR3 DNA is TGTGCCAGCAGCCAGGAGGGAAGGGGTTCACCCCTCCACTTT. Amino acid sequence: CASSQEGRGSPLHF.

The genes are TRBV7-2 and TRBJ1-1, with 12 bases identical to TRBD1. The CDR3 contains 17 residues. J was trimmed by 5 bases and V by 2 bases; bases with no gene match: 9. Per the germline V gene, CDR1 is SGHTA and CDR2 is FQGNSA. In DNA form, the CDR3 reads TGTGCCAGCAGCTTAAGGGGGACAGGGGGCGGAGGGACTGAAGCTTTCTTT. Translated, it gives CASSLRGTGGGGTEAFF.

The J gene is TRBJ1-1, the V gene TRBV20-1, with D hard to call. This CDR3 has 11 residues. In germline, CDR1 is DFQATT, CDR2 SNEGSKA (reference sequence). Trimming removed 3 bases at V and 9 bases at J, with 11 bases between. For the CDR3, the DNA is TGCAGTGCTAGGTGGGCCGGGAAAGCTTTCTTT. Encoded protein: CSARWAGKAFF.

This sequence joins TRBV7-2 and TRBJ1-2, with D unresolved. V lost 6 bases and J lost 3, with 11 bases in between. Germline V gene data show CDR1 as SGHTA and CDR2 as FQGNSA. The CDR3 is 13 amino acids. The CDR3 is CASRSYSDYGYTF. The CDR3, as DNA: TGTGCCAGCAGGTCTTATAGTGACTATGGCTACACCTTC.

CDR3 sequence: CASRNRGGITDTQYF. The CDR3 coding sequence is TGTGCCAGCAGAAATCGCGGGGGGATCACAGATACGCAGTATTTT. The rearrangement uses TRBV7-9 and TRBJ2-3, with 8 bases identical to TRBD2. CDR1 and CDR2 (germline): SEHNR, FQNEAQ (reference sequence). This CDR3 contains 15 residues. With V trimmed by 6 bases and J by 2 bases, 7 bases remained unmatched.